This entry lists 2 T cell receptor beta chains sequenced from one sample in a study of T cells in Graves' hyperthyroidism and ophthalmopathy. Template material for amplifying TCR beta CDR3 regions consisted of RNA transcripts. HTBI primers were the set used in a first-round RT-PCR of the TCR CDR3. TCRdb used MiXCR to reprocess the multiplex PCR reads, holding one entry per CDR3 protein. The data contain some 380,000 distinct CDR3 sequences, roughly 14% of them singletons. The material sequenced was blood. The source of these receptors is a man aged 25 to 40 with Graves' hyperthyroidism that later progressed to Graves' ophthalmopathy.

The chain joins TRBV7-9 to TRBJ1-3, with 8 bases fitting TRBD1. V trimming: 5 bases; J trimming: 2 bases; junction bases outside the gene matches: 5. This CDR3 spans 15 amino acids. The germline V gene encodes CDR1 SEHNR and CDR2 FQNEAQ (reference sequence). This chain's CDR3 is CASSAPQGAGNTIYF. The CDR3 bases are TGTGCCAGCAGCGCACCACAGGGGGCTGGAAACACCATATATTTT.

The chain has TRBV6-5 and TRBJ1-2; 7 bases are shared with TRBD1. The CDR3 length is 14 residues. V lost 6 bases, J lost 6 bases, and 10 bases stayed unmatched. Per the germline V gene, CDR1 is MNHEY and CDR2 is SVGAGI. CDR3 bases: TGTGCCAGCAGGTTCTCTGCAGGGGGAGATGGCTACACCTTC. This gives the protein CASRFSAGGDGYTF.